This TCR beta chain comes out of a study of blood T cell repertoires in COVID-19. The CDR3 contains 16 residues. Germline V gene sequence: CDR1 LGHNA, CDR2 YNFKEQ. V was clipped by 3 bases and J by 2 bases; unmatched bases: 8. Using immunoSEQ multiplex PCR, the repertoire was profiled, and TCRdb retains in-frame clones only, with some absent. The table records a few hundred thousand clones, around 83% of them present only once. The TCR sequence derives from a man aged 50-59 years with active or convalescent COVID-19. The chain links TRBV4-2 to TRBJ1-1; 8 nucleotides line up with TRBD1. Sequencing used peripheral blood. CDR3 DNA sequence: TGTGCCAGCAGCCAGGGCGCAGGGGGCCTCAACACTGAAGCTTTCTTT. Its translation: CASSQGAGGLNTEAFF.